The 24 T cell receptor beta chains in this list originate from one sample, sequenced in a study of blood T cells in healthy people across ages. For the second PCR, which ran for about 6 to 11 cycles, a sample-barcoded 5' primer and a J-beta primer mix were used. TCRdb fed the 5' RACE reads into MiXCR, producing one record per CDR3 protein. The sample has roughly 1 million distinct CDR3 sequences, under 30% seen once. This sample also appeared in a second study, on T cells of mothers and their children.

The sequencing sample was made of blood. These receptors were taken from a girl under 10 years old in good health.

This clonotype was seen more than once but under ten times. The V and J genes are TRBV20-1 and TRBJ1-4; D might be TRBD1 (6 bases). The CDR3 extends over 12 amino acids. The germline V gene has CDR1 DFQATT and CDR2 SNEGSKA (reference sequence). CDR3 bases: TGCGGGACACCCGCTGGCGGGGAAAAACTGTTTTTT. Protein: CGTPAGGEKLFF.

V gene TRBV3-1 combines with J gene TRBJ2-4; possibly TRBD1 for D (5 bases). Per the germline V gene, CDR1 is LGHDT and CDR2 is YNNKEL (reference sequence). This CDR3 is 15 amino acids long. Trimming shortened V by 0 bases and J by 10 bases, and 16 bases separated the two germline ends. Here the CDR3 reads CASSQDPGITSIQYF. Here the CDR3 DNA reads TGTGCCAGCAGCCAAGATCCAGGGATTACTTCTATTCAGTACTTC.

The chain joins TRBV29-1 to TRBJ1-3; possible D gene TRBD1, 5 bases. Germline loops: CDR1 SQVTM, CDR2 ANQGSEA. Trimming shortened V by 7 bases and J by 0 bases, and 16 bases separated the two germline ends. CDR3 length equals 15 residues. The CDR3 spells CSALLLGVSGNTIYF. The CDR3 bases are TGCAGCGCCCTTCTCCTGGGGGTCTCTGGAAACACCATATATTTT.

Worth noting for this clonotype: Since the CDR3 does not end with the conserved phenylalanine or tryptophan, this likely comes from a read error. V is TRBV5-1 and J is TRBJ2-7, with D perhaps TRBD1 (6 bases). Germline assignment: CDR1 SGHRS and CDR2 YFSETQ. The CDR3 length is 14 residues. CDR3 coding DNA: TGCGCCAGCAGCATCAAACAGGGTTCCTGCGAGCAGTACCTC. Translating gives CASSIKQGSCEQYL.

This rearrangement joins TRBV7-9 to TRBJ2-5, with D possibly being TRBD1 (5 bases). The J call could be wrong; TRBJ2-7 is a better fit for the DNA end. The CDR3 is 15 residues long. In germline, CDR1 is SEHNR, CDR2 FQNEAQ (reference sequence). In DNA, the CDR3 is TGTGCCAGCAGCTTTATGACAGACCCATACTACGAGCAGTACTTC. Protein: CASSFMTDPYYEQYF.

This chain connects TRBV4-1 to TRBJ2-7; 9 bases agree with TRBD2. J gave up 1 base and V 1 base, and 8 bases lay outside the gene matches. This CDR3 spans 17 amino acids. Germline V lookup: CDR1 MGHRA, CDR2 YSYEKL. CDR3 sequence: CASSQGSAGGMSYEQYF. The CDR3 DNA sequence: TGCGCCAGCAGCCAAGGGTCAGCGGGAGGTATGTCCTACGAGCAGTACTTC.

The chain employs TRBV3-1 and TRBJ2-6; TRBD1 agrees at 8 bases. The CDR3 has 16 residues. The V gene's germline CDR1 is LGHDT and CDR2 YNNKEL (reference sequence). J was trimmed by 4 bases and V by 4 bases; bases with no gene match: 6. Written as DNA, the CDR3 is TGTGCCAGCAGCCGCAGGGGGCGGTCAGGGGCCAACGTCCTGACTTTC. Its translation is CASSRRGRSGANVLTF.

The table lists this clonotype with a few counts. The chain couples TRBV7-2 to TRBJ2-7; 7 nucleotides line up with TRBD2. Unmatched junction bases numbered 11, after V lost 5 bases and J lost 7 bases. The CDR3 is 14 amino acids. CDR1 and CDR2 (germline): SGHTA, FQGNSA. This CDR3 reads CASSRTGGGKEQYF. The CDR3 DNA is TGTGCCAGCAGCCGTACAGGCGGGGGAAAAGAGCAGTACTTC.

This clonotype was picked up a small number of times. The chain uses TRBV28 and TRBJ1-5; 9 positions agree with TRBD1. Germline V gives CDR1 MDHEN, CDR2 SYDVKM. Trimming took 4 bases from V and 5 from J; bases not matched to a gene: 24. This CDR3 spans 21 amino acids. This CDR3 is CASSSAVEGGQGQFLHQPQHF. CDR3 sequence (DNA): TGTGCCAGCAGTTCGGCGGTCGAAGGGGGACAGGGACAATTTCTCCATCAGCCCCAGCATTTT.

V is TRBV20-1 and J is TRBJ2-7; D may be TRBD1 (6 bases). V lost 5 bases to trimming and J lost 3 bases, with 14 bases between them. The CDR3 loop spans 13 amino acids. Per germline, CDR1 DFQATT and CDR2 SNEGSKA (reference sequence). The CDR3 bases are TGCAGTGCTCTTTTCCGGGACAACTACGAGCAGTACTTC. It translates to CSALFRDNYEQYF.

This chain links TRBV28 with TRBJ1-1; 7 nucleotides match TRBD1. V lost 5 bases, J lost 6 bases, and 6 bases stayed unmatched. The CDR3 runs 13 residues. Germline loops: CDR1 MDHEN, CDR2 SYDVKM. CDR3 loop: CASSGTGDPEAFF. The CDR3 DNA follows: TGTGCCAGCAGTGGTACAGGGGACCCTGAAGCTTTCTTT.

This clonotype occurred a few times. V gene TRBV20-1 combines with J gene TRBJ2-3; 7 bases line up with TRBD1. Germline CDR1 is DFQATT and CDR2 is SNEGSKA (reference sequence). Trimming removed 6 bases from V and 5 bases from J; junction bases left unmatched: 8. The CDR3 loop spans 13 amino acids. The CDR3 sequence is CSAHHRTGDTQYF. CDR3 DNA sequence: TGCAGTGCCCACCATCGGACAGGAGATACGCAGTATTTT.

This clonotype was recorded a few times. The gene calls are TRBV7-2 and TRBJ1-5; no firm D call. V lost 5 bases and J lost 2, with 10 bases in between. The CDR3 runs 14 residues. CDR1 and CDR2 (germline): SGHTA, FQGNSA. The CDR3 protein is CASSERVGNQPQHF. CDR3 in DNA: TGTGCCAGCAGCGAGCGGGTGGGCAATCAGCCCCAGCATTTT.

J is TRBJ2-1 and V is TRBV29-1; D perhaps matches TRBD1 (7 bases). There are 11 residues in the CDR3. V dropped 2 bases and J dropped 9 bases, with 8 bases sitting between them. Looked up from germline, CDR1 is SQVTM and CDR2 is ANQGSEA. CDR3: CSVEQGGEQFF. The CDR3 bases are TGCAGCGTTGAACAGGGGGGTGAGCAGTTCTTC.

This clonotype was picked up a small number of times. This chain links TRBV20-1 with TRBJ2-6; tentatively, D is TRBD1 (6 bases). Per the germline V gene, CDR1 is DFQATT and CDR2 is SNEGSKA (reference sequence). Between the trimmed V and J ends, which lost 6 bases and 0 bases, there was a span of 15 bases. The CDR3 is made up of 16 amino acids. The CDR3: CSAPRQESSGANVLTF. The CDR3 DNA reads as TGCAGTGCCCCGAGACAGGAAAGCTCTGGGGCCAACGTCCTGACTTTC.

The chain combines TRBV5-1 with TRBJ2-3; D is ambiguous. V lost 7 bases and J lost 0, with 15 bases in between. The CDR3 runs 15 residues. Germline CDR1 is SGHRS and CDR2 is YFSETQ. The chain's CDR3 is CASESSGQSTDTQYF. CDR3 sequence (DNA): TGCGCCAGCGAATCCTCCGGCCAGAGCACAGATACGCAGTATTTT.

This clonotype was seen a few times. A much larger clone lies a single base off, so this may be a read error. The V gene is TRBV4-1, the J gene TRBJ1-1; no reliable D call. Germline CDR1 MGHRA, CDR2 YSYEKL. The CDR3 is 15 residues long. V lost 0 bases and J 1 base, leaving 9 bases between the germline ends. CDR3 in amino acids: CASSQESHSNTEAFF. The CDR3 coding sequence is TGCGCCAGCAGCCAAGAGTCACATTCGAACACTGAAGCTTTCTTT.

The chain employs TRBV29-1 and TRBJ2-1, with unresolved D. Deletions cut 4 bases from V and 5 bases from J, with 12 bases between. This CDR3 has 13 amino acids. Germline assignment: CDR1 SQVTM and CDR2 ANQGSEA. This CDR3 is CSVGPAHHNEQFF. CDR3 nucleotide sequence: TGCAGCGTTGGTCCGGCCCACCACAATGAGCAGTTCTTC.

This clonotype was observed a handful of times. The chain joins TRBV4-3 to TRBJ1-6; the D is unclear. The CDR3 is 17 amino acids. CDR1 is LGHNA, CDR2 YSLEER, per germline. The V end lost 0 bases, the J end lost 2 bases, and 11 bases lay between the germline ends. The CDR3 bases are TGCGCCAGCAGCCAAGATGGAACCAGCACCTATAATTCACCCCTCCACTTT. Amino acid sequence: CASSQDGTSTYNSPLHF.

The V call is TRBV6-1, the J call TRBJ2-3, with 7 nucleotides matching TRBD2. Germline V CDR1 and CDR2: MNHNS, SASEGT. The CDR3 sequence is 17 residues long. V lost 1 base and J lost 6; bases outside the gene matches: 13. CDR3 loop: CASSEGGLTGPWDTQYF. The CDR3 DNA is TGTGCCAGCAGTGAAGGGGGACTAACGGGACCCTGGGATACGCAGTATTTT.

This clonotype has a handful of counts. J is TRBJ2-7 and V is TRBV14; the match to TRBD2 covers 9 bases. This CDR3 contains 17 residues. V dropped 2 bases and J dropped 5; count of bases not matched to a gene: 13. Germline assignment: CDR1 SGHDN and CDR2 FVKESK. The CDR3 DNA follows: TGTGCCAGCAGCCAAATTAGTCCAGCGGGAGGTTCGAACGAGCAGTACTTC. Translated, it gives CASSQISPAGGSNEQYF.

V and J are TRBV2 and TRBJ2-7, with D possibly TRBD1 on 6 matching bases. Germline assignment: CDR1 SNHLY and CDR2 FYNNEI. The CDR3 covers 15 residues. The V end lost 7 bases, the J end lost 2 bases, and 18 bases lay between the germline ends. CDR3 in DNA: TGTGCCAGCATTCACAGGGCCTCCTTAACCTACGAGCAGTACTTC. Protein product: CASIHRASLTYEQYF. The full variable domain, in which reference TRBV2 and TRBJ2-7 provide the parts outside the CDR3, is EPEVTQTPSHQVTQMGQEVILRCVPISNHLYFYWYRQILGQKVEFLVSFYNNEISEKSEIFDDQFSVERPDGSNFTLKIRSTKLEDSAMYFCASIHRASLTYEQYFGPGTRLTVT.

J is TRBJ2-4 and V is TRBV12-3 or TRBV12-4, with D unclear. The CDR3 totals 18 residues. Trimming cost V 5 bases and J 0 bases, with 20 bases left between them. The chain's CDR3 is CASSTGPPVGLAKNIQYF. The DNA of the CDR3 is TGTGCCAGCAGTACCGGACCACCGGTCGGGCTAGCCAAAAACATTCAGTACTTC.

This clonotype was counted only a few times. This sequence joins TRBV29-1 and TRBJ2-7; TRBD1 might be the D (6 bases). Trimming removed 6 bases from V and 5 bases from J, with 8 bases in between. Germline CDR1 is SQVTM and CDR2 is ANQGSEA. This CDR3 is 10 amino acids long. CDR3 sequence (DNA): TGCAGCGTAACAGGGAACGAGCAGTACTTC. Translated: CSVTGNEQYF.